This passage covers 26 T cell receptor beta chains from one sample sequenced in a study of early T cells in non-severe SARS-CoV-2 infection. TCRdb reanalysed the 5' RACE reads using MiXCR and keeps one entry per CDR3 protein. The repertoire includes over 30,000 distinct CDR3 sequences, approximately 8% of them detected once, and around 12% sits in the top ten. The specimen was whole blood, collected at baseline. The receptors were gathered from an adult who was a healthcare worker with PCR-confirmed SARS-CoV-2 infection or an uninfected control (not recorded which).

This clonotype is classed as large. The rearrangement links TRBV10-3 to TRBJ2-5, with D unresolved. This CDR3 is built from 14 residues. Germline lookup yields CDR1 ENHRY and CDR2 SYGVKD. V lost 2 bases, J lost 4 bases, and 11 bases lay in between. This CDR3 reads CAISEPGWGETQYF. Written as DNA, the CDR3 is TGTGCCATCAGTGAGCCGGGCTGGGGAGAGACCCAGTACTTC.

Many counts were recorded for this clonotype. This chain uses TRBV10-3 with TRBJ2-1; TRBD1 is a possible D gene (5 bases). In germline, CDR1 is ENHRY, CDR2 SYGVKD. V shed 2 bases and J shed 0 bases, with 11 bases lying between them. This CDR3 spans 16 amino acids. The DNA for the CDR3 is TGTGCCATCAGTGAGCGACAGCGAAGCTCCTACAATGAGCAGTTCTTC. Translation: CAISERQRSSYNEQFF.

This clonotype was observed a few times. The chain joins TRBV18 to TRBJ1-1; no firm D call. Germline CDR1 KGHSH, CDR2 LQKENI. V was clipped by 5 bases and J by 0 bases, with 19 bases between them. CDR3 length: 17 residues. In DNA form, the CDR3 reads TGTGCCAGCTCAGCCCGAGGAGGGATGAGCATGAACACTGAAGCTTTCTTT. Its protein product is CASSARGGMSMNTEAFF.

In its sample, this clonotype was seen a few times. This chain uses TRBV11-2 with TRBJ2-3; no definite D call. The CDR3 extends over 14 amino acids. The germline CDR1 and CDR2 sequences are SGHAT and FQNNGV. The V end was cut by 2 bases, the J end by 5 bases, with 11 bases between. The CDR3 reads CASSLFLAVDTQYF. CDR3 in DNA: TGTGCCAGCAGCTTATTCTTGGCCGTAGATACGCAGTATTTT. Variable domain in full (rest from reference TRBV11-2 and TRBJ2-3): EAGVAQSPRYKIIEKRQSVAFWCNPISGHATLYWYQQILGQGPKLLIQFQNNGVVDDSQLPKDRFSAERLKGVDSTLKIQPAKLEDSAVYLCASSLFLAVDTQYFGPGTRLTVL.

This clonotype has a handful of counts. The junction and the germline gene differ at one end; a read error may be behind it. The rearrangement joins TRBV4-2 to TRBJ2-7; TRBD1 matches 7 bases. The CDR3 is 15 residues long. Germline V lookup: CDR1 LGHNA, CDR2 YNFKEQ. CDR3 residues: CASSQATGETYEQYF. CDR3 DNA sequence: TGTGCCAGCAGTCAAGCTACAGGGGAGACCTACGAGCAGTACTTC.

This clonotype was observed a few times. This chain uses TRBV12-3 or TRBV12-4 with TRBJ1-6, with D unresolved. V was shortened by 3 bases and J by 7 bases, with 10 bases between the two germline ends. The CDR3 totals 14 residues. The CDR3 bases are TGTGCCAGCAGTTTGAACAGTCAGAATTCACCCCTCCACTTT. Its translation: CASSLNSQNSPLHF.

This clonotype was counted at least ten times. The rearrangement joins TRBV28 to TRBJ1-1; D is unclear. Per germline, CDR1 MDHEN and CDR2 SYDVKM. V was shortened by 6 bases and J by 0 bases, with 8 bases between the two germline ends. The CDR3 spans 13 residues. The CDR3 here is CASSAGLNTEAFF. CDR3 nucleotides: TGTGCCAGCAGCGCCGGACTGAACACTGAAGCTTTCTTT. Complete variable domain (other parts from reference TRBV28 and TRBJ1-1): DVKVTQSSRYLVKRTGEKVFLECVQDMDHENMFWYRQDPGLGLRLIYFSYDVKMKEKGDIPEGYSVSREKKERFSLILESASTNQTSMYLCASSAGLNTEAFFGQGTRLTVV.

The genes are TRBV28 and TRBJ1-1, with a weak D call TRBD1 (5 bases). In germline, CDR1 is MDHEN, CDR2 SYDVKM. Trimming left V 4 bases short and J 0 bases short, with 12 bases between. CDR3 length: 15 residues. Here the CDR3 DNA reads TGTGCCAGCAGTTCTACAGGAGCCATGAACACTGAAGCTTTCTTT. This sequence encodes CASSSTGAMNTEAFF.

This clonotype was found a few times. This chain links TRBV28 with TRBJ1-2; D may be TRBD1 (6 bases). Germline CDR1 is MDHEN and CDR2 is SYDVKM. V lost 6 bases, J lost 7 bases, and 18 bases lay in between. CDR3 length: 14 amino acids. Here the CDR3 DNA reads TGTGCCAGCAGAGAGAAGGGGGGGCTCGTTGGCTACACCTTC. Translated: CASREKGGLVGYTF.

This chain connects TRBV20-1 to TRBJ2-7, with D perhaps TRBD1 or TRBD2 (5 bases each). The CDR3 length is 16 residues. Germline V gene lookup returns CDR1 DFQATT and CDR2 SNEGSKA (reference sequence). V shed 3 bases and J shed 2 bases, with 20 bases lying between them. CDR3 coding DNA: TGCAGTGCTAGCGTCTTTGGGGGATCTGATACCTACGAGCAGTACTTC. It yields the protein CSASVFGGSDTYEQYF.

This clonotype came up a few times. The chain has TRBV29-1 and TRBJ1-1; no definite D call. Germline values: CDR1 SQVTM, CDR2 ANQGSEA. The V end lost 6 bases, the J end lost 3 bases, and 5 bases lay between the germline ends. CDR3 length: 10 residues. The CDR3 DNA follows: TGCAGCGTGCGAGACACTGAAGCTTTCTTT. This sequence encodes CSVRDTEAFF.

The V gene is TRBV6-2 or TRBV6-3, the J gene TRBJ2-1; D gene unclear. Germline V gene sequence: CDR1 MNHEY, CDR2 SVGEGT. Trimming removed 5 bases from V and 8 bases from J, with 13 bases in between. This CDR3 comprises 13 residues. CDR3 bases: TGTGCCAGCAGTACCCTCCGCCGGGATGAGCAGTTCTTC. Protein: CASSTLRRDEQFF.

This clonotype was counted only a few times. This chain's CDR3 is CASSYGKPPDTQYF. CDR3 DNA: TGTGCCAGCAGTTATGGTAAACCCCCAGATACGCAGTATTTT. The chain has TRBV6-5 and TRBJ2-3; unclear D gene. The CDR3 runs 14 residues. Germline loops: CDR1 MNHEY, CDR2 SVGAGI. V lost 3 bases and J 4 bases, leaving 11 bases between the germline ends.

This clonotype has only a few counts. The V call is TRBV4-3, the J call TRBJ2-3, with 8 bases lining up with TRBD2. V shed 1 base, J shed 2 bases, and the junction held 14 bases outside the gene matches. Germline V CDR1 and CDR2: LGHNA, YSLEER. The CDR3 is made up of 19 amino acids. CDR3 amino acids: CASSQVFAHIAGFTDTQYF. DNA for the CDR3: TGCGCCAGCAGCCAAGTTTTTGCCCACATAGCGGGGTTCACAGATACGCAGTATTTT.

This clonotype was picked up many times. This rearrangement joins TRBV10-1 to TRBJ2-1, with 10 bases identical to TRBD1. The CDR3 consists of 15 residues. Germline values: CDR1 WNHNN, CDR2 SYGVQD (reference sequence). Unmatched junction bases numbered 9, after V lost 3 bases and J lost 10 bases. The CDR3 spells CASSDFGTGDREQFF. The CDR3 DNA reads TGCGCCAGCAGTGATTTTGGGACAGGGGATCGGGAGCAGTTCTTC.

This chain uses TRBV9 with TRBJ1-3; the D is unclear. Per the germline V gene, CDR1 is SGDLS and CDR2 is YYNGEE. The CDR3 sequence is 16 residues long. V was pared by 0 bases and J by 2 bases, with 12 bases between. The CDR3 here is CASSVDARPAGNTIYF. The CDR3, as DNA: TGTGCCAGCAGCGTAGATGCCAGGCCCGCTGGAAACACCATATATTTT.

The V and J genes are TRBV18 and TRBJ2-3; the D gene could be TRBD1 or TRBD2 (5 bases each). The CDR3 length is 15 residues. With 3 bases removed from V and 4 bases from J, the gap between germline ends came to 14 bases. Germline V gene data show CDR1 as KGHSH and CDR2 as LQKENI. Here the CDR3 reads CASSPTGTRADTQYF. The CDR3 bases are TGTGCCAGCTCACCGACCGGGACCAGGGCAGATACGCAGTATTTT.

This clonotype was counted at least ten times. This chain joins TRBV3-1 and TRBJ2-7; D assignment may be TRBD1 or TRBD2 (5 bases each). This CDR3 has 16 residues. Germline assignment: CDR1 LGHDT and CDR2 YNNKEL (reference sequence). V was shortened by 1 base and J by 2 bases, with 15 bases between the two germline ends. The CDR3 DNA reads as TGTGCCAGCAGCCAAGTGTCCGGGACCGTGGCCTACGAGCAGTACTTC. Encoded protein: CASSQVSGTVAYEQYF.

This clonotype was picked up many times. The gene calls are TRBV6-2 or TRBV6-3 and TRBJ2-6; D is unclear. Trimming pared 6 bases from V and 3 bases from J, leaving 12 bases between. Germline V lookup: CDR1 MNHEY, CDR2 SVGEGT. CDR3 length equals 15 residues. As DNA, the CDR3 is TGTGCCAGCAGCCCCTCGTTTGATGGGGCCAACGTCCTGACTTTC. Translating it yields CASSPSFDGANVLTF.

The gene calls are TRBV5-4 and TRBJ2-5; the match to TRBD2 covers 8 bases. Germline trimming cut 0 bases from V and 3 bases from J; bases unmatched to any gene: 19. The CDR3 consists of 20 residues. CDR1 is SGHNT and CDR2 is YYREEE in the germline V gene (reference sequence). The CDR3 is CASSLAPRPLTAGEKETQYF. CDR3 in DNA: TGTGCCAGCAGCTTGGCGCCCAGGCCGCTAACAGCGGGGGAGAAAGAGACCCAGTACTTC.

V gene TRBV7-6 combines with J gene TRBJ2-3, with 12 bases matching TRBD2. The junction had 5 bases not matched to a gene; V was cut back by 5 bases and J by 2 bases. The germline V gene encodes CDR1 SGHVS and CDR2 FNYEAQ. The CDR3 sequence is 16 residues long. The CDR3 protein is CASSRTSGGTTDTQYF. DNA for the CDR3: TGTGCCAGCAGCCGAACTAGCGGGGGGACCACAGATACGCAGTATTTT. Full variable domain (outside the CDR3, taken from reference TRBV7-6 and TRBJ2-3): GAGVSQSPRYKVTKRGQDVALRCDPISGHVSLYWYRQALGQGPEFLTYFNYEAQQDKSGLPNDRFSAERPEGSISTLTIQRTEQRDSAMYRCASSRTSGGTTDTQYFGPGTRLTVL.

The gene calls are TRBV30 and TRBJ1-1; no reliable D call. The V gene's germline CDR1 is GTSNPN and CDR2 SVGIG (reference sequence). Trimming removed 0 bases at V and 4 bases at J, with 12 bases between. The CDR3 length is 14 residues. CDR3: CAWSVSRTGTEAFF. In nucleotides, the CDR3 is TGTGCCTGGAGTGTATCCAGGACCGGCACTGAAGCTTTCTTT.

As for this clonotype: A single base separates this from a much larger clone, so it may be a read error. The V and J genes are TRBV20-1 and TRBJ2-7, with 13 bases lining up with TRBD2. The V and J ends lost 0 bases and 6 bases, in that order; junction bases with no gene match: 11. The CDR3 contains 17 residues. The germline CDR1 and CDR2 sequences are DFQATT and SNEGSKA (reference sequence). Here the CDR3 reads CSARDRWGLAGHGEQYF. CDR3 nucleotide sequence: TGCAGTGCTAGAGATCGCTGGGGACTAGCGGGGCATGGCGAGCAGTACTTC.

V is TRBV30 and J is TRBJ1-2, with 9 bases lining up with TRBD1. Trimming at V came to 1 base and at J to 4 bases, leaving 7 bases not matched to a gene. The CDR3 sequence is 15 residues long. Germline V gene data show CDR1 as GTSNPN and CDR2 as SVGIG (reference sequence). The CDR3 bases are TGTGCCTGGAGTGAAAGATTGGGACAGGGCTATGGCTACACCTTC. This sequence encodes CAWSERLGQGYGYTF.

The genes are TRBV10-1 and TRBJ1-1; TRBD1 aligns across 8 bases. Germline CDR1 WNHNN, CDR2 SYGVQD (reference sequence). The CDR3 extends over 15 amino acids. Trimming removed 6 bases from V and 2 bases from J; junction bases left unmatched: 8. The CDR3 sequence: CASSPRQGRNTEAFF. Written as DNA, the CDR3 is TGCGCCAGCAGCCCTCGACAGGGGAGAAACACTGAAGCTTTCTTT.

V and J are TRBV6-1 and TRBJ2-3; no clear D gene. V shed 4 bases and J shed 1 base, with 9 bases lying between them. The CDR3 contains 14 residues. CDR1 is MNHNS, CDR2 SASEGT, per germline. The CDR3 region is CASSGRYGTDTQYF. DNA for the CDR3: TGTGCCAGCAGTGGTAGGTACGGCACAGATACGCAGTATTTT.